Listed below are T cell receptor beta chains from one sample, sequenced in a study of tumor-infiltrating lymphocytes in primary liver carcinoma. TCRdb re-derived calls from the multiplex PCR reads in MiXCR, one entry per CDR3 protein. The repertoire has around 330,000 distinct CDR3 sequences, less than 75% of them found once; the top ten carry roughly 9%. The sample was peripheral blood. The receptors here all came from a man aged 35 to 55 with primary liver carcinoma and hepatitis B virus infection. CDR3s include the opening cysteine and the closing phenylalanine or tryptophan. The D gene is left open where the match is weak. Part of the rows lack a size; the others show once, few, many or a class for expanded clones.

d_call	v_call	clone_size	j_call	cdr3_nt	cdr3_aa
.	TRBV6-5	.	TRBJ1-2	TGTGCCAGCAGTTTCGGGACCGCTATTGGCTGCACCTTC	CASSFGTAIGCTF
TRBD1	TRBV5-1	.	TRBJ1-1	TGCGCCAGCACGCCTAGTGGACAGGGGGCGAACACTGAAGCTTTCTTT	CASTPSGQGANTEAFF
TRBD1	TRBV10-3	many	TRBJ2-7	TGTGCCCCGAGGGGGCGCGACGAGCAGTACTTC	CAPRGRDEQYF
TRBD2	TRBV6-5	.	TRBJ2-7	TGTGCCAGCAGGCCGGGACTAGTTTACGAGCAGTACTTC	CASRPGLVYEQYF
.	TRBV4-2	many	TRBJ1-1	TGTGCCAGCAGCCATGTACCAATGAACACTGAAGCTTTCTTT	CASSHVPMNTEAFF
.	TRBV7-9	.	TRBJ2-5	TGTGCCAGCAGCCCTGGGAAAGAGACCCAGTACTTC	CASSPGKETQYF
.	TRBV4-1	.	TRBJ2-7	TGCGCCAGCAGCCATGATCGCGGCCCGGCGAGGGAGCAGTACTTC	CASSHDRGPAREQYF
.	TRBV21-1	.	TRBJ2-3	TGTGCCAGTTTTCTCCATACGCAGTATTTT	CASFLHTQYF
.	TRBV5-1	few	TRBJ2-3	TGCGCCAGCAGCTTGTTAGGGAACACAGATACGCAGTATTTT	CASSLLGNTDTQYF
.	TRBV6-5	.	TRBJ2-7	TGTGCCAGCAGTTCCCTAAGTTCTAAAGAGCAGTACTTC	CASSSLSSKEQYF